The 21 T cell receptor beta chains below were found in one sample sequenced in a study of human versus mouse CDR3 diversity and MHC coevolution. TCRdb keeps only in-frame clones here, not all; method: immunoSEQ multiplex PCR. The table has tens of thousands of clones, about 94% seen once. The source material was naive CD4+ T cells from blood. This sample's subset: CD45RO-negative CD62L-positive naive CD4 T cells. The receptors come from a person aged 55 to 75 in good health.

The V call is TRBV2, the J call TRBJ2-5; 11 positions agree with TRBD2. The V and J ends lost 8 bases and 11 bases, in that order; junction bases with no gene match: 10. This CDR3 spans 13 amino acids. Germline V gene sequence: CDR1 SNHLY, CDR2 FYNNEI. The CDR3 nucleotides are TGTGCCAGCTTACTAGCGGGAGATGCGGGGCAGTACTTC. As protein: CASLLAGDAGQYF.

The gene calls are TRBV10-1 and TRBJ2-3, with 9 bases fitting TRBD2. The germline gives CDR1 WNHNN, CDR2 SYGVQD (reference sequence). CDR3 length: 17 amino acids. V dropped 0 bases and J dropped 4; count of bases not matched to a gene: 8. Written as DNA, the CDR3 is TGCGCCAGCAGTGAGTCGGGTAGCGGGAGAGGGGCAGATACGCAGTATTTT. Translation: CASSESGSGRGADTQYF.

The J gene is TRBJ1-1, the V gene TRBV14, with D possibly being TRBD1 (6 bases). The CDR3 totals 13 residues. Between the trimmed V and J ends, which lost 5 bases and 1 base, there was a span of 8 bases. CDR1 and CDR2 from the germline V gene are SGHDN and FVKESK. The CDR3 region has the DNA TGTGCCAGCAGCAAACAGGGGAACACTGAAGCTTTCTTT. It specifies CASSKQGNTEAFF.

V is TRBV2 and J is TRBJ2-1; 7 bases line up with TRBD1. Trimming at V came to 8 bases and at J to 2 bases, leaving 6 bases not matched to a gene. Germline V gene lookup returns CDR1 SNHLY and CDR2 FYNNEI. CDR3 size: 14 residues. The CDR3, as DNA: TGTGCCAGCGGTCGAGACAGGGCCTACAATGAGCAGTTCTTC. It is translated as CASGRDRAYNEQFF.

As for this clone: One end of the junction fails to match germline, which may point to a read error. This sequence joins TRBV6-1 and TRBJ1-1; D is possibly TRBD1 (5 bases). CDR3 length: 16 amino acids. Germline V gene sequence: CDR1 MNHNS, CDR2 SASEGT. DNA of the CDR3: TGTGCCAGCAGTGAAGGGGGAGGAGGGGCTTACACTGAAGTTTTCTTT. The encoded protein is CASSEGGGGAYTEVFF.

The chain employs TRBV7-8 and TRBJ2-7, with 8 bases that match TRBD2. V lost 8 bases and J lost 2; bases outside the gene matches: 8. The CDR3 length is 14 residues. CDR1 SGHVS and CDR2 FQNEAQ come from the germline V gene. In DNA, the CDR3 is TGTGCCAGCGCACCGGGGGGGTCGACCTACGAGCAGTACTTC. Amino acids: CASAPGGSTYEQYF.

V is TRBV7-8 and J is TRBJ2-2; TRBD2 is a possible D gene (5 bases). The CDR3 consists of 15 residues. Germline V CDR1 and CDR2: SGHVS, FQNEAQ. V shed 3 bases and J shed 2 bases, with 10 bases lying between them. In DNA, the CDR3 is TGTGCCAGCAGCTTTTTCGGGGATAACACCGGGGAGCTGTTTTTT. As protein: CASSFFGDNTGELFF.

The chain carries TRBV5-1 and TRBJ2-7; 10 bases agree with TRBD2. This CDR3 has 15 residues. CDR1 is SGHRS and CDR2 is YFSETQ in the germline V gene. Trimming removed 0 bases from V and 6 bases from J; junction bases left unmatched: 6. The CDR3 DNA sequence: TGCGCCAGCAGCTTGGAGGGACTAGCGCAGTTCGAGCAGTACTTC. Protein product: CASSLEGLAQFEQYF.

The CDR3 sequence is CASTSLRVNTEAFF. As DNA, the CDR3 is TGTGCCAGCACTTCTCTGAGGGTGAACACTGAAGCTTTCTTT. The chain joins TRBV6-5 to TRBJ1-1; the D is unclear. The CDR3 sequence is 14 residues long. Trimming shortened V by 7 bases and J by 0 bases, and 12 bases separated the two germline ends. CDR1 is MNHEY and CDR2 is SVGAGI in the germline V gene.

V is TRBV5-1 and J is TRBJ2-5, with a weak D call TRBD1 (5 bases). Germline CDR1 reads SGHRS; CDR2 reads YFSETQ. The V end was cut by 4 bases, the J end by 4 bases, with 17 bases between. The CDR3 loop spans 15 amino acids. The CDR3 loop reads CASSPRTTSGETQYF. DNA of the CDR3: TGCGCCAGCAGCCCACGGACAACCTCGGGAGAGACCCAGTACTTC.

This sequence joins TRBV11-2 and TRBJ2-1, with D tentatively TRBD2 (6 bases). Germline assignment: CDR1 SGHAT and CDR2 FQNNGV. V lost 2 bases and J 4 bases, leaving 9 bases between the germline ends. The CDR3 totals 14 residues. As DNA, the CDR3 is TGTGCCAGCAGCTTACCCGGGACTTACAATGAGCAGTTCTTC. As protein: CASSLPGTYNEQFF.

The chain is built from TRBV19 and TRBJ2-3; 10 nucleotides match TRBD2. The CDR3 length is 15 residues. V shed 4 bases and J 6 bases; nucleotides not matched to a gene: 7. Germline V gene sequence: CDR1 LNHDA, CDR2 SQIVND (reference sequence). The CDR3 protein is CASSKASGSPDTQYF. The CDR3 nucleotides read TGTGCCAGTAGTAAGGCTAGCGGGAGCCCCGATACGCAGTATTTT.

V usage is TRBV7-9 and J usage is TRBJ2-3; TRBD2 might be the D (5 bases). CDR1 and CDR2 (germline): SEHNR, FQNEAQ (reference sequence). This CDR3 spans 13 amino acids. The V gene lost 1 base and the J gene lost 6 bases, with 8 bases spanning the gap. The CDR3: CASSLVGEDTQYF. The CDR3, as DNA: TGTGCCAGCAGCTTAGTTGGGGAGGATACGCAGTATTTT.

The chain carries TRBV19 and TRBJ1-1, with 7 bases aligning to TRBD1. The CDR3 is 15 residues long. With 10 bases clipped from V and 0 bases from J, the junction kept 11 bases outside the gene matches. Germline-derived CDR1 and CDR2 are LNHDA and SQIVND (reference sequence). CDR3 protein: CATKAQGTLNTEAFF. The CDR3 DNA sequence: TGTGCCACCAAAGCACAGGGGACCTTGAACACTGAAGCTTTCTTT.

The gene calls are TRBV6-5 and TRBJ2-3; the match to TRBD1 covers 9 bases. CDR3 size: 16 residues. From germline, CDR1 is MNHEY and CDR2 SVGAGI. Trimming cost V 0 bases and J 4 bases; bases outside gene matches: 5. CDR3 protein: CASSYSGQGGADTQYF. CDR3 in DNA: TGTGCCAGCAGTTACTCGGGACAGGGTGGTGCAGATACGCAGTATTTT.

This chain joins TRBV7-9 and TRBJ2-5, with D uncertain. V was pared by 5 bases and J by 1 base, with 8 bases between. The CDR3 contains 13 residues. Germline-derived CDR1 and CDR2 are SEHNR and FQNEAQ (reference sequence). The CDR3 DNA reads TGTGCCAGCAGCCCCAGCGTCCAAGAGACCCAGTACTTC. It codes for CASSPSVQETQYF.

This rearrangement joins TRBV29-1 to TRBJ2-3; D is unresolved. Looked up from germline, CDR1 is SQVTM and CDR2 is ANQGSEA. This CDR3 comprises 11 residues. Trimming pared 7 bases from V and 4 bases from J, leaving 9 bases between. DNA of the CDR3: TGCAGCGCTAAGAATTCAGATACGCAGTATTTT. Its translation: CSAKNSDTQYF.

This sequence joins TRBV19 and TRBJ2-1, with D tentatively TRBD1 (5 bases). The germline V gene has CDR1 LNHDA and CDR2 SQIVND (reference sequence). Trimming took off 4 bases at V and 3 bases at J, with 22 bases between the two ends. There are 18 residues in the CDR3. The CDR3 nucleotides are TGTGCCAGTAGTAAGGGGCGACAGTACCTCTCCCTCTACAATGAGCAGTTCTTC. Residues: CASSKGRQYLSLYNEQFF.

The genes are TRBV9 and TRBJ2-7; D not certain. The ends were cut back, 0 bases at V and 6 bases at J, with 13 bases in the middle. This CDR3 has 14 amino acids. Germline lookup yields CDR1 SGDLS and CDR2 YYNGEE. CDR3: CASSVEDGTGEQYF. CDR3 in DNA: TGTGCCAGCAGCGTAGAAGATGGAACGGGCGAGCAGTACTTC.

CDR3 sequence reads: CASSGDIYEQYF. The CDR3 DNA reads TGTGCCAGCAGTGGGGACATCTACGAGCAGTACTTC. The chain links TRBV6-1 to TRBJ2-7; the D gene is possibly TRBD1 (6 bases). The CDR3 contains 12 residues. V dropped 4 bases and J dropped 3 bases, with 7 bases sitting between them. CDR1 is MNHNS and CDR2 is SASEGT in the germline V gene.

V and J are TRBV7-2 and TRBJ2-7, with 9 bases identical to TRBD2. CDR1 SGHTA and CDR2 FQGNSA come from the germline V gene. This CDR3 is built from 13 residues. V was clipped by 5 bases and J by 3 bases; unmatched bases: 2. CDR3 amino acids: CASSISGSYEQYF. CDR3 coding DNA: TGTGCCAGCAGCATTAGCGGGAGCTACGAGCAGTACTTC.